This T cell receptor (beta chain) is drawn from a study of T cells in Graves' hyperthyroidism and ophthalmopathy. For this clonotype: As yet, its antigen is unknown.

Germline trimming cut 3 bases from V and 5 bases from J; bases unmatched to any gene: 6. Germline-derived CDR1 and CDR2 are MGHRA and YSYEKL. This CDR3 is 15 amino acids long. Newly diagnosed hyperthyroidism, duration under 2 months, in patients aged 18 to 65. Clinical symptoms, serum thyroxine, TRAb, thyroid ultrasound and orbital computed tomography informed diagnoses. Regarding the study as a whole: For ophthalmopathy, model prediction preceded onset by a median 6.5 months.

Amplification yielded TCR beta CDR3 regions, with RNA transcripts as the source. In the first-round RT-PCR of the TCR CDR3, the HTBI primer set was used. TCRdb reprocessed the multiplex PCR reads with MiXCR, giving one entry per CDR3 protein. Altogether roughly 630,000 distinct CDR3 sequences are present, about 15% being singletons, with the ten largest covering about 7%. V usage is TRBV4-1 and J usage is TRBJ2-2; 7 bases are shared with TRBD2. Sequenced input: blood. This receptor was identified in a woman aged 25 to 39 with Graves' hyperthyroidism. The CDR3 DNA is TGCGCCAGCAGCCAGGGCGGGGGTCGTACCGGGGAGCTGTTTTTT. This gives the protein CASSQGGGRTGELFF.